These 19 T cell receptor beta chains were sequenced from one sample in a study of cytomegalovirus exposure and HLA in healthy donors. In the PCR, 60 Vbeta and 13 Jbeta primers were used. Data came from immunoSEQ multiplex PCR; TCRdb stores just in-frame clones and leaves some out. The table lists roughly 130,000 clones, roughly 75% of them singletons, with 5% to 5.5% in the top ten. Material: PBMCs. These receptors all stem from a man aged 25-45 years in good health and CMV-seronegative.

The V gene is TRBV7-6, the J gene TRBJ2-3, with 7 bases fitting TRBD2. The V gene end was trimmed by 2 bases and the J gene end by 3 bases; junction bases not matched to a gene: 5. The CDR3 covers 15 residues. CDR1 is SGHVS and CDR2 is FNYEAQ in the germline V gene. DNA for the CDR3: TGTGCCAGCAGCTTACTACCCGGGGGGACAGATACGCAGTATTTT. Its protein is CASSLLPGGTDTQYF.

This sequence joins TRBV6-5 and TRBJ1-4; tentative D call: TRBD1 (5 bases). The V gene's germline CDR1 is MNHEY and CDR2 SVGAGI. The CDR3 has 13 amino acids. V gave up 6 bases and J gave up 7 bases, with 12 bases separating them. CDR3 protein: CASSIDRGEKLFF. The CDR3 region has the DNA TGTGCCAGCAGCATTGACAGAGGTGAAAAACTGTTTTTT.

The chain uses TRBV6-1 and TRBJ1-1, with D possibly matching TRBD1 (5 bases). CDR1 is MNHNS and CDR2 is SASEGT in the germline V gene. Trimming took off 4 bases at V and 0 bases at J, with 9 bases between the two ends. The CDR3 is 14 residues long. The CDR3 sequence is CASSADILNTEAFF. For the CDR3, the DNA is TGTGCCAGCAGTGCGGACATCTTGAACACTGAAGCTTTCTTT.

The rearrangement uses TRBV28 and TRBJ1-4; D is undetermined. The CDR3 is 14 residues long. CDR1 MDHEN and CDR2 SYDVKM come from the germline V gene. Trimming stripped 11 bases from V and 0 bases from J, with 13 bases between. In DNA form, the CDR3 reads TGTGCCCACAAGCGGCCCTCAACTAATGAAAAACTGTTTTTT. This translates into CAHKRPSTNEKLFF. Based on the CDR3 plus reference TRBV28 and TRBJ1-4, the full variable domain is DVKVTQSSRYLVKRTGEKVFLECVQDMDHENMFWYRQDPGLGLRLIYFSYDVKMKEKGDIPEGYSVSREKKERFSLILESASTNQTSMYLCAHKRPSTNEKLFFGSGTQLSVL.

This chain links TRBV11-3 with TRBJ2-1; TRBD2 is a possible D gene (5 bases). Germline CDR1 SGHNT, CDR2 YENEEA. CDR3 length: 16 residues. Trimming cost V 0 bases and J 6 bases, with 15 bases left between them. The CDR3 DNA reads as TGTGCCAGCAGCTTAGATCCAACTAGAGGAGGCAATGAGCAGTTCTTC. This sequence encodes CASSLDPTRGGNEQFF.

The chain couples TRBV4-1 to TRBJ2-1; D is ambiguous. Germline V gene lookup returns CDR1 MGHRA and CDR2 YSYEKL. V gave up 4 bases and J gave up 2 bases, with 9 bases separating them. This CDR3 is 14 amino acids long. DNA of the CDR3: TGCGCCAGCAGCCCCCAATCGGCCTACAATGAGCAGTTCTTC. Amino acids: CASSPQSAYNEQFF.

This chain uses TRBV7-9 with TRBJ1-3, with 8 nucleotides matching TRBD1. CDR3 length equals 15 residues. J gave up 4 bases and V 5 bases, and 7 bases lay outside the gene matches. Germline loops: CDR1 SEHNR, CDR2 FQNEAQ (reference sequence). The CDR3 nucleotides are TGTGCCAGCAGCCCCTCCGGACAGGGAGGAAACACCATATATTTT. It encodes CASSPSGQGGNTIYF.

The chain joins TRBV10-3 to TRBJ2-7, with 10 bases that match TRBD1. There are 13 residues in the CDR3. Germline V gene data show CDR1 as ENHRY and CDR2 as SYGVKD. The V segment lost 6 bases and the J segment 7 bases; nucleotides outside the gene matches: 6. This CDR3 reads CAIRTGGLGEQYF. CDR3 nucleotide sequence: TGTGCCATCAGGACAGGGGGCCTAGGAGAGCAGTACTTC.

The gene calls are TRBV7-2 and TRBJ2-6; D might be TRBD1 (5 bases). In germline, CDR1 is SGHTA, CDR2 FQGNSA. The CDR3 spans 13 residues. Trimming stripped 6 bases from V and 2 bases from J, with 5 bases between. CDR3 coding DNA: TGTGCCAGCAGAGGGGCTGGGGCCAACGTCCTGACTTTC. As protein: CASRGAGANVLTF. The variable domain in full, completed from reference TRBV7-2 and TRBJ2-6, reads GAGVSQSPSNKVTEKGKDVELRCDPISGHTALYWYRQSLGQGLEFLIYFQGNSAPDKSGLPSDRFSAERTGGSVSTLTIQRTQQEDSAVYLCASRGAGANVLTFGAGSRLTVL.

V is TRBV5-4 and J is TRBJ1-2, with TRBD1 matching 7 bases. CDR1 SGHNT and CDR2 YYREEE come from the germline V gene (reference sequence). After removal of 1 base from V and 4 bases from J, the junction contained 10 bases not matched to a gene. The CDR3 length is 16 residues. The DNA for the CDR3 is TGTGCCAGCAGCTTGACGACAGGGACGCGGGGCTATGGCTACACCTTC. This gives the protein CASSLTTGTRGYGYTF.

This clone has a single count. The V call is TRBV18, the J call TRBJ2-2, with TRBD2 identical over 7 bases. The CDR3 spans 18 residues. V shed 0 bases, J shed 1 base, and the junction held 8 bases outside the gene matches. From germline, CDR1 is KGHSH and CDR2 LQKENI. The CDR3 is CASSPPSKRDENTGELFF. The CDR3 DNA reads as TGTGCCAGCTCACCACCGTCGAAGCGGGATGAGAACACCGGGGAGCTGTTTTTT.

The chain joins TRBV2 to TRBJ2-1; a possible D gene is TRBD2 (6 bases). With 4 bases removed from V and 0 bases from J, the gap between germline ends came to 13 bases. Germline CDR1 SNHLY, CDR2 FYNNEI. The CDR3 is 16 amino acids. DNA for the CDR3: TGTGCCAGCAGTGTCCGCGGGGCGAGCTCCTACAATGAGCAGTTCTTC. This gives the protein CASSVRGASSYNEQFF.

CDR3 protein: CASSLRGQGAHEQYF. CDR3 sequence (DNA): TGTGCCAGCAGCCTACGGGGACAGGGGGCCCACGAGCAGTACTTC. The genes are TRBV7-2 and TRBJ2-7; 12 bases are a match to TRBD1. V was clipped by 5 bases and J by 5 bases; unmatched bases: 7. This CDR3 is built from 15 residues. Germline V gene data show CDR1 as SGHTA and CDR2 as FQGNSA.

The chain is built from TRBV28 and TRBJ2-6, with a tentative D call TRBD2 (6 bases). V lost 3 bases and J lost 4, with 16 bases in between. CDR3 length equals 17 residues. The germline gives CDR1 MDHEN, CDR2 SYDVKM. The CDR3 loop is CASSFSTRGSGANVLTF. The CDR3 nucleotides are TGTGCCAGCAGTTTCTCCACCCGGGGGTCCGGGGCCAACGTCCTGACTTTC.

The sample holds a few counts of this clone. CDR3: CASSHDGQGDTEAFF. The CDR3 region has the DNA TGTGCCAGCAGTCACGATGGACAGGGGGACACTGAAGCTTTCTTT. The gene calls are TRBV27 and TRBJ1-1, with 10 bases identical to TRBD1. Germline-derived CDR1 and CDR2 are MNHEY and SMNVEV (reference sequence). V lost 5 bases to trimming and J lost 3 bases; unmatched junction nucleotides: 6. The CDR3 has 15 residues.

V gene TRBV28 combines with J gene TRBJ1-2, with 9 bases lining up with TRBD1. Germline V gene sequence: CDR1 MDHEN, CDR2 SYDVKM. V was clipped by 4 bases and J by 3 bases; unmatched bases: 9. The CDR3 contains 16 residues. The CDR3 DNA sequence: TGTGCCAGCAGTTACAACGCTCGGACAGGGGACTATGGCTACACCTTC. Encoded protein: CASSYNARTGDYGYTF.

The chain recombines TRBV2 with TRBJ2-1, with 10 bases fitting TRBD2. Per germline, CDR1 SNHLY and CDR2 FYNNEI. Germline trimming cut 1 base from V and 6 bases from J; bases unmatched to any gene: 9. This CDR3 has 17 amino acids. The CDR3, as DNA: TGTGCCAGCAGTGAAGGGGGAGCGGGAGGGCCCCGCAATGAGCAGTTCTTC. Its translation: CASSEGGAGGPRNEQFF.

This clone has more than one count but fewer than ten. The gene calls are TRBV7-9 and TRBJ2-1; 12 bases are shared with TRBD2. Germline lookup yields CDR1 SEHNR and CDR2 FQNEAQ (reference sequence). With V trimmed by 5 bases and J by 2 bases, 4 bases remained unmatched. The CDR3 has 16 amino acids. CDR3 residues: CASSPGLAGPYNEQFF. Written as DNA, the CDR3 is TGTGCCAGCAGCCCAGGACTAGCGGGGCCCTACAATGAGCAGTTCTTC.

V usage is TRBV5-4 and J usage is TRBJ2-2; D perhaps matches TRBD2 (6 bases). Trimming pared 4 bases from V and 7 bases from J, leaving 20 bases between. From germline, CDR1 is SGHNT and CDR2 YYREEE (reference sequence). CDR3 size: 16 residues. For the CDR3, the DNA is TGTGCCAGCAGCGCACGGGGCGGGATCGAGGGCGGGGAGCTGTTTTTT. The encoded protein is CASSARGGIEGGELFF.